The TCR beta chain under discussion was sequenced for a study of identifying expanded T cells in peripheral blood. General study findings and limits: Roughly two-week clone count variance significantly increased as total template count grew.

Here immunoSEQ multiplex PCR was the method, and the copy in TCRdb shows in-frame clones only, minus some. The repertoire includes under 150,000 clones, roughly 90% of them detected once, and less than 10% sits in the top ten. To note about this clone: The target antigen is unknown. A junction boundary mismatches the germline segment, possibly from a read error.

The germline V gene encodes CDR1 LNHDA and CDR2 SQIVND (reference sequence). This CDR3 comprises 12 residues. This receptor was identified in a person aged 18 to 70 in good health. The sequencing input was blood. This chain uses TRBV19 with TRBJ1-2, with D possibly being TRBD1 (6 bases). The CDR3 DNA follows: TGTGCCAGTAGTGCGTCCGGGGGGCGCAATTCCTTC. This sequence encodes CASSASGGRNSF.